This section outlines one T cell receptor (beta chain) sequence together with its context. Using immunoSEQ multiplex PCR, the repertoire was profiled, and TCRdb retains in-frame clones only, with some absent. The sample holds 35,000 to 50,000 clones; 70% to 90% are singletons and the top ten take around a sixth. The data derive from a study of blood T cell repertoires in COVID-19. About the research overall: Italy, Spain and the United States were the sources of the convalescent and acute COVID-19 samples. The analysed material was cDNA or gDNA that came from T cells, B-cell-depleted T cells, or PBMCs.

The CDR3 has 16 amino acids. Trimming took 5 bases from V and 1 from J; bases not matched to a gene: 8. Germline V gene data show CDR1 as SGHTA and CDR2 as FQGNSA. This clonotype was obtained from a man aged 65-85 years with active COVID-19. The sequenced material came from peripheral blood. The chain is built from TRBV7-2 and TRBJ2-1, with 7 nucleotides matching TRBD2. This chain's CDR3 is CASSPTGGLSYNEQFF. The CDR3 nucleotides read TGTGCCAGCAGCCCAACGGGGGGATTGTCCTACAATGAGCAGTTCTTC. Combining the CDR3 with reference TRBV7-2 and TRBJ2-1 gives the whole variable domain GAGVSQSPSNKVTEKGKDVELRCDPISGHTALYWYRQSLGQGLEFLIYFQGNSAPDKSGLPSDRFSAERTGGSVSTLTIQRTQQEDSAVYLCASSPTGGLSYNEQFFGPGTRLTVL.